What follows are 27 T cell receptor beta chains derived from one specimen sequenced in a study of T-cell reconstitution after alpha-beta-depleted transplantation in children. TCRbeta library preparation incorporated unique molecular identifiers. A single record per CDR3 protein comes from TCRdb applying MiXCR to the PCR reads. The sample holds about 980,000 distinct CDR3 sequences; around 30% are singletons and the top ten take 28%. Sample: PBMCs, mostly from graft donor cells, taken 360 days after TCRalphabeta/CD19-depleted stem cell transplant. These TCRs come from a boy younger than two who had a stem cell transplant for SCID, so the T cells may come from the graft donor.

V and J are TRBV28 and TRBJ2-7, with D unclear. Germline values: CDR1 MDHEN, CDR2 SYDVKM. Trimming shortened V by 3 bases and J by 5 bases, and 17 bases separated the two germline ends. The CDR3 is 15 amino acids. The chain's CDR3 is CASSFSGRPQDEQYF. The CDR3 nucleotides read TGTGCCAGCAGTTTCTCCGGACGGCCTCAGGACGAGCAGTACTTC.

The chain uses TRBV5-1 and TRBJ2-5, with D uncertain. V shed 3 bases and J shed 5 bases, with 17 bases lying between them. From germline, CDR1 is SGHRS and CDR2 YFSETQ. There are 15 residues in the CDR3. CDR3 sequence reads: CASSSYTTAGETQYF. CDR3 coding DNA: TGCGCCAGCAGCTCGTACACGACCGCCGGTGAGACCCAGTACTTC.

CDR3 in DNA: TGCAGTGCTAGAGTTAGCGGGAGTTCCTACGAGCAGTACTTC. This encodes CSARVSGSSYEQYF. The gene calls are TRBV20-1 and TRBJ2-7; TRBD2 agrees at 9 bases. The CDR3 has 14 amino acids. J gave up 1 base and V 1 base, and 2 bases lay outside the gene matches. CDR1 DFQATT and CDR2 SNEGSKA come from the germline V gene (reference sequence).

This clonotype was recorded a few times. This rearrangement joins TRBV4-2 to TRBJ2-7; 7 positions match TRBD1. The V gene end was trimmed by 0 bases and the J gene end by 6 bases; junction bases not matched to a gene: 14. Germline V gene data show CDR1 as LGHNA and CDR2 as YNFKEQ. The CDR3 totals 17 residues. In DNA, the CDR3 is TGTGCCAGCAGCCAAGATAGAGAGGGGACAGCCTCCGGCGAGCAGTACTTC. Its protein is CASSQDREGTASGEQYF.

The V and J genes are TRBV20-1 and TRBJ2-3, with TRBD2 identical over 8 bases. Germline-derived CDR1 and CDR2 are DFQATT and SNEGSKA (reference sequence). The CDR3 runs to 16 residues. After removal of 0 bases from V and 1 base from J, the junction contained 6 bases not matched to a gene. The CDR3 spells CSARDWRGLGTDTQYF. The CDR3 nucleotides read TGCAGTGCTAGAGATTGGCGGGGACTAGGCACAGATACGCAGTATTTT.

This clonotype was seen a few times. CDR3 coding DNA: TGCAGCGTTGAGGAAGCCCCCTACGAGCAGTACTTC. Protein: CSVEEAPYEQYF. V usage is TRBV29-1 and J usage is TRBJ2-7; the D is unclear. The CDR3 sequence is 12 residues long. Trimming shortened V by 3 bases and J by 2 bases, and 8 bases separated the two germline ends. Germline CDR1 and CDR2: SQVTM and ANQGSEA.

The chain employs TRBV10-1 and TRBJ2-5, with D perhaps TRBD1 (6 bases). The V gene's germline CDR1 is WNHNN and CDR2 SYGVQD (reference sequence). The germline V and J ends were trimmed by 3 bases and 6 bases, with 11 bases remaining between them. The CDR3 runs 13 residues. CDR3 protein: CASSEGDKQTQYF. The DNA for the CDR3 is TGCGCCAGCAGTGAAGGGGACAAACAGACCCAGTACTTC.

This clonotype was observed a handful of times. One end of the junction varies from germline; a read error may be responsible. The chain employs TRBV5-1 and TRBJ2-3; D is possibly TRBD2 (5 bases). The CDR3 has 13 amino acids. Germline CDR1 reads SGHRS; CDR2 reads YFSETQ. The CDR3 bases are TGCGCCAGCAGTTTGGCTAGCATGGATACGCAGTATTTT. Translated, it gives CASSLASMDTQYF.

This sequence joins TRBV6-1 and TRBJ2-2, with 7 positions matching TRBD2. The CDR3 length is 15 residues. Trimming removed 6 bases from V and 1 base from J; junction bases left unmatched: 5. CDR1 is MNHNS, CDR2 SASEGT, per germline. CDR3 nucleotides: TGTGCCAGCAGCCAGCGGGGCAAGAACACCGGGGAGCTGTTTTTT. Its translation: CASSQRGKNTGELFF.

This clonotype was observed a handful of times. This chain links TRBV24-1 with TRBJ2-3; D ambiguous. V shed 3 bases and J shed 5 bases, with 8 bases lying between them. The CDR3 spans 13 residues. Germline values: CDR1 KGHDR, CDR2 SFDVKD. The CDR3 loop reads CATSDAHGDTQYF. The CDR3, as DNA: TGTGCCACCAGTGATGCACATGGAGATACGCAGTATTTT.

This clonotype came up a few times. The rearrangement joins TRBV12-5 to TRBJ2-7; D unclear. CDR3 length: 12 amino acids. V was pared by 6 bases and J by 0 bases, with 6 bases between. Looked up from germline, CDR1 is LGHNT and CDR2 is FRNRAP. The CDR3 here is CASGKTSYEQYF. The CDR3 region has the DNA TGTGCTAGTGGGAAGACCTCCTACGAGCAGTACTTC.

This clonotype was detected only a few times. The V call is TRBV20-1, the J call TRBJ1-1; perhaps TRBD1 as D (5 bases). The CDR3 contains 12 residues. Trimming shortened V by 2 bases and J by 6 bases, and 10 bases separated the two germline ends. The V gene's germline CDR1 is DFQATT and CDR2 SNEGSKA (reference sequence). CDR3: CSARPRGAEAFF. The CDR3 region has the DNA TGCAGTGCTAGACCCCGGGGCGCTGAAGCTTTCTTT.

The gene calls are TRBV29-1 and TRBJ1-1; 7 bases are a match to TRBD1. The J segment lost 1 base and the V segment lost 5 bases, leaving 7 bases of the junction unmatched. The CDR3 length is 14 residues. Per the germline V gene, CDR1 is SQVTM and CDR2 is ANQGSEA. CDR3 amino acids: CSVRTGSSNTEAFF. The DNA for the CDR3 is TGCAGCGTTCGGACAGGTTCCTCGAACACTGAAGCTTTCTTT.

V gene TRBV12-3 or TRBV12-4 combines with J gene TRBJ2-1; 9 nucleotides line up with TRBD2. The V gene end was trimmed by 0 bases and the J gene end by 6 bases; junction bases not matched to a gene: 3. The CDR3 sequence is 15 residues long. CDR3 DNA sequence: TGTGCCAGCAGTTTAGCGGGACTAGCTTTCAATGAGCAGTTCTTC. Protein: CASSLAGLAFNEQFF.

There are a few counts of this clonotype. The chain is built from TRBV28 and TRBJ1-3; D not certain. Looked up from germline, CDR1 is MDHEN and CDR2 is SYDVKM. The V and J ends lost 6 bases and 2 bases respectively, with 11 bases between them. This CDR3 has 14 residues. DNA of the CDR3: TGTGCCAGCAGAGACGTTGGTACTGGAAACACCATATATTTT. Protein: CASRDVGTGNTIYF.

V usage is TRBV20-1 and J usage is TRBJ1-5; D possibly corresponds to TRBD1 (6 bases). This CDR3 is built from 14 residues. Per the germline V gene, CDR1 is DFQATT and CDR2 is SNEGSKA (reference sequence). V lost 5 bases to trimming and J lost 3 bases, with 14 bases between them. The CDR3 region is CSASQDRANQPQHF. The CDR3 DNA sequence: TGCAGTGCTTCCCAGGACAGAGCCAATCAGCCCCAGCATTTT.

This clonotype was found a few times. The gene calls are TRBV10-2 and TRBJ2-1; TRBD1 is a possible D gene (5 bases). CDR1 is WSHSY and CDR2 is SAAADI in the germline V gene. The CDR3 runs 11 residues. Trimming shortened V by 3 bases and J by 15 bases, and 12 bases separated the two germline ends. CDR3 DNA sequence: TGCGCCAGCAGTGATCCCCCAGGGCGGTTCTTC. Protein sequence: CASSDPPGRFF.

There are many counts of this clonotype. The chain carries TRBV10-3 and TRBJ2-7; D gene ambiguous. This CDR3 is 14 amino acids long. Germline V lookup: CDR1 ENHRY, CDR2 SYGVKD. Trimming removed 0 bases at V and 3 bases at J, with 9 bases between. The CDR3 DNA follows: TGTGCCATCAGTGAGTCGGGCGGTAGCTACGAGCAGTACTTC. Translating gives CAISESGGSYEQYF.

This clonotype was counted only a few times. This sequence joins TRBV4-2 and TRBJ2-1; maybe TRBD1 (5 bases). CDR1 is LGHNA and CDR2 is YNFKEQ in the germline V gene. V shed 0 bases and J shed 10 bases, with 13 bases lying between them. CDR3 size: 14 residues. The DNA for the CDR3 is TGTGCCAGCAGCCAAGATGTGGGGCCTTGGGAGCAGTTCTTC. It yields the protein CASSQDVGPWEQFF.

This rearrangement joins TRBV20-1 to TRBJ2-5, with a tentative D call TRBD1 (5 bases). Trimming pared 2 bases from V and 5 bases from J, leaving 9 bases between. Germline CDR1 is DFQATT and CDR2 is SNEGSKA (reference sequence). This CDR3 has 12 residues. The CDR3 DNA is TGCAGTGCTAGAATAGGGGATGAGACCCAGTACTTC. Translated, it gives CSARIGDETQYF.

This clonotype was counted ten times or more. Germline and junction disagree at one end, which may indicate a read error. The chain uses TRBV4-1 and TRBJ2-1; 9 bases fit TRBD1. The CDR3 spans 15 residues. The V gene's germline CDR1 is MGHRA and CDR2 YSYEKL. CDR3 in amino acids: CASSQGQGPYNEQFF. As DNA, the CDR3 is TGTGCCAGTAGCCAGGGACAGGGACCTTACAATGAGCAGTTCTTC.

The chain carries TRBV30 and TRBJ2-2; perhaps TRBD1 as D (5 bases). The ends were cut back, 2 bases at V and 5 bases at J, with 18 bases in the middle. Germline CDR1 GTSNPN, CDR2 SVGIG (reference sequence). The CDR3 extends over 16 amino acids. This chain's CDR3 is CAWSPPENRFTGELFF. In nucleotides, the CDR3 is TGTGCCTGGAGTCCGCCCGAGAACAGGTTTACCGGGGAGCTGTTTTTT.

CDR3 coding DNA: TGCGCCAGCAGCTCGGGAACGAACTCCTACGAGCAGTACGTC. Protein: CASSSGTNSYEQYV. The rearrangement links TRBV5-1 to TRBJ2-7; D is perhaps TRBD2 (5 bases). Trimming shortened V by 3 bases and J by 0 bases, and 10 bases separated the two germline ends. The V gene's germline CDR1 is SGHRS and CDR2 YFSETQ. The CDR3 runs 14 residues.

This clonotype was observed many times. The rearrangement links TRBV7-9 to TRBJ2-2; D gene ambiguous. CDR1 SEHNR and CDR2 FQNEAQ come from the germline V gene (reference sequence). Trimming removed 6 bases from V and 6 bases from J, with 5 bases in between. There are 11 residues in the CDR3. CDR3: CASRLPGELFF. Written as DNA, the CDR3 is TGTGCCAGCAGACTTCCCGGGGAGCTGTTTTTT.

The V and J genes are TRBV7-2 and TRBJ2-1; no clear D gene. Germline lookup yields CDR1 SGHTA and CDR2 FQGNSA. The CDR3 totals 17 residues. Between the trimmed V and J ends, which lost 2 bases and 0 bases, there was a span of 14 bases. CDR3 loop: CASSLTIWQSSYNEQFF. CDR3 DNA sequence: TGTGCCAGCAGCTTAACTATCTGGCAGAGCTCCTACAATGAGCAGTTCTTC.

In its sample, this clonotype was seen a few times. The chain is built from TRBV15 and TRBJ2-3, with D hard to call. The CDR3 length is 15 residues. Germline CDR1 LNHNV, CDR2 YYDKDF (reference sequence). Trimming cost V 5 bases and J 1 base, with 13 bases left between them. In DNA, the CDR3 is TGTGCCACCAGCCTGCTAGTCCTACGCACAGATACGCAGTATTTT. Its protein product is CATSLLVLRTDTQYF.

This clonotype appeared a few times. For the CDR3, the DNA is TGTGCCATTCCGGGTTCGTCTGGGGCCAACGTCCTGACTTTC. It yields the protein CAIPGSSGANVLTF. This sequence joins TRBV12-3 or TRBV12-4 and TRBJ2-6; D unclear. V was clipped by 10 bases and J by 1 base, with 11 bases between them. CDR3 length equals 14 residues.